A selection of T cell receptor beta chains follows, all from one sample in a study of human T cells and chemical hapten exposure. Each CDR3 protein is one row after TCRdb ran MiXCR on the RACE reads. The profile covers around 52,000 distinct CDR3 sequences, with approximately 9.3% appearing a single time and approximately 12% taken by the ten largest. The sample here was whole blood, taken in connection with sensitization to the hapten diphenylcyclopropenone (DPC). The source of these receptors is a middle-aged woman with alopecia areata. Some clones in this sample may be carry-over from other donors' samples. Each CDR3 is given with its conserved first and last residue. The D gene is left open where the match is weak. Clone size is shown for a subset of rows, as once, few, many or a class of expanded clone.

TGTGCCAGCAGCCGGGGGGGCCTTAATACGCAGTATTTT	CASSRGGLNTQYF	TRBD2	many	TRBV27	TRBJ2-3
TGTGCCAGCACGGGGGAAGGCTACACTGAAGCTTTCTTT	CASTGEGYTEAFF	-	many	TRBV28	TRBJ1-1
TGCAGTGCTAGAGATATTGATGAGCAGTTCTTC	CSARDIDEQFF	-	many	TRBV20-1	TRBJ2-1
TGTGCCAGCAGCCAGTTTAGCAATCAGCCCCAGCATTTT	CASSQFSNQPQHF	-	-	TRBV11-2	TRBJ1-5
TGTGCCAGCAGGCCCTGGGGAGCTGGAAACACCATATATTTT	CASRPWGAGNTIYF	-	-	TRBV5-6	TRBJ1-3
TGCGCCAGCAGCCAAGAGCAACAGGCCACCGGGGAGCTGTTTTTT	CASSQEQQATGELFF	-	-	TRBV4-3	TRBJ2-2
TGTGCCAGCTCTCCTTCGCAGTCTGAAGCTTTCTTT	CASSPSQSEAFF	-	many	TRBV18	TRBJ1-1
TGTGCCACCAGCAGAGTAGGACAGAGCAATCAGCCCCAGCATTTT	CATSRVGQSNQPQHF	-	many	TRBV15	TRBJ1-5
TGTGCCAGCTCACCACAACAGGGGGGACCTGAAGCTTTCTTT	CASSPQQGGPEAFF	TRBD1	few	TRBV18	TRBJ1-1
TGTGCCAGCAGTTTAGATGGGGGAGGTACTGAAGCTTTCTTT	CASSLDGGGTEAFF	-	many	TRBV12-3/TRBV12-4	TRBJ1-1
TGTGCCAGCAGCCCTGCCCCAGCGGGGGGGCGGATTGAGCAGTTCTTC	CASSPAPAGGRIEQFF	TRBD2	many	TRBV7-6	TRBJ2-1
TGTGCCAGCAGCTTGTCGCGCAGCGGGGGTATAGGAACAGATACGCAGTATTTT	CASSLSRSGGIGTDTQYF	TRBD2	many	TRBV5-4	TRBJ2-3
TGTGCCAGCAGTGGAGCGAGCACCGGGGAGCTGTTTTTT	CASSGASTGELFF	-	many	TRBV6-4	TRBJ2-2
TGCGCCAGCAGCTTTACCCTAGGGGCAACTAATGAAAAACTGTTTTTT	CASSFTLGATNEKLFF	-	once	TRBV5-1	TRBJ1-4
TGTGCCATCAGTGAGCGGGGGACAGGGGGCGCGCTTCAGCCCCAGCATTTT	CAISERGTGGALQPQHF	TRBD1	many	TRBV10-3	TRBJ1-5
TGTGCCAGCAGCGTAGGGGGGACAGGGATCAATGAGCAGTTCTTC	CASSVGGTGINEQFF	TRBD1	few	TRBV9	TRBJ2-1
TGTGCCAGCGGAGGCTCCATGGGCCCGAACACCGGGGAGCTGTTTTTT	CASGGSMGPNTGELFF	-	many	TRBV12-3/TRBV12-4	TRBJ2-2
TGTGCCAGCACCCGCCTCAATGAGCAGTTCTTC	CASTRLNEQFF	-	-	TRBV11-2	TRBJ2-1
TGTGCCAGCAGTGAAGCGCTCATAGGTGAGCAGTTCTTC	CASSEALIGEQFF	-	many	TRBV2	TRBJ2-1
TGTGCCAGCAGTGACTGGGGACAGGGAAAAGAGACCCAGTACTTC	CASSDWGQGKETQYF	TRBD1	-	TRBV2	TRBJ2-5
TGTGCCAGCAGGGACCCGGGACTAGCGGACACCGGGGAGCTGTTTTTT	CASRDPGLADTGELFF	TRBD2	few	TRBV12-3/TRBV12-4	TRBJ2-2
TGTGCCAGCAGCCACGGACTAGCGGGGTCTTCGACCCAGTACTTC	CASSHGLAGSSTQYF	TRBD2	-	TRBV2	TRBJ2-5
TGTGCCAGCAGCTTAGGAGGCACACGCCGGTACAATGAGCAGTTCTTC	CASSLGGTRRYNEQFF	-	few	TRBV11-1	TRBJ2-1
TGTGCCAGCAGTCACAGGACAGGGGGCAGGAACCAGCCCCAGCATTTT	CASSHRTGGRNQPQHF	TRBD1	many	TRBV6-6	TRBJ1-5
TGTGCCAGCAGCCAAGAGGGGGGGGCGAGGTACGAGCAGTACTTC	CASSQEGGARYEQYF	-	many	TRBV16	TRBJ2-7
TGTGCCAGCTCACCCGGCGTCGAGCAGTACTTC	CASSPGVEQYF	-	many	TRBV18	TRBJ2-7
TGTGCAAGTCGCTTATTGCCTAGCGGAGAGACCCAGTACTTC	CASRLLPSGETQYF	-	few	TRBV12-2	TRBJ2-5
TGTGCCATCAGGGACGTCTTCAGCTCCTATAATTCACCCCTCCACTTT	CAIRDVFSSYNSPLHF	-	-	TRBV10-3	TRBJ1-6
TGTGCCAGCAGTTCAAGAGGAGGGTTCAATGAAAAACTGTTTTTT	CASSSRGGFNEKLFF	-	few	TRBV2	TRBJ1-4
TGTGCCAGCAGCCCACGGGTGACCCTTCAAGAGACCCAGTACTTC	CASSPRVTLQETQYF	-	-	TRBV7-9	TRBJ2-5
TGTGCCAGCAGCTGGAACCGGGGTCCGTACGAGCAGTACTTC	CASSWNRGPYEQYF	-	many	TRBV7-9	TRBJ2-7
TGTGCCAGCGCCGACCCCCTAGGGCCCGGAAACATTCAGTACTTC	CASADPLGPGNIQYF	-	-	TRBV6-2/TRBV6-3	TRBJ2-4
TGTGCCAGCAGCCCAAGGGGTCGGGACATTTACGATGAGCAGTTCTTC	CASSPRGRDIYDEQFF	-	many	TRBV11-2	TRBJ2-1
TGTGCCAGCAGCTCCCGGGGCCCAAGAAGTGAAGCTTTCTTT	CASSSRGPRSEAFF	-	few	TRBV14	TRBJ1-1
TGTGCCAGCAGTGACTACACAGGGGAGAGCAAAAACATTCAGTACTTC	CASSDYTGESKNIQYF	TRBD1	-	TRBV6-1	TRBJ2-4
TGTGCCAGCAGCGCTAGCGGGGCGGGGAATGAGCAGTTCTTC	CASSASGAGNEQFF	TRBD2	few	TRBV9	TRBJ2-1
TGTGCCAGCAGTAAAAGACAGGGGAGCCAGCCCCAGCATTTT	CASSKRQGSQPQHF	TRBD1	few	TRBV12-3/TRBV12-4	TRBJ1-5
TGTGCCAGCAGCTCCCCACAGGGGGCCCTGGGCACTGAAGCTTTCTTT	CASSSPQGALGTEAFF	TRBD1	many	TRBV5-4	TRBJ1-1
TGTGCCAGCAGCGTAGTCCCCTCGACAGGGGTCACTAATGAAAAACTGTTTTTT	CASSVVPSTGVTNEKLFF	TRBD1	-	TRBV9	TRBJ1-4
TGCAGTGCTAGAGGAGAGGCGTACAGTTCCACAGATACGCAGTATTTT	CSARGEAYSSTDTQYF	-	many	TRBV20-1	TRBJ2-3
TGTGCCAGCAGCTTAGACGGATCGAACACTGAAGCTTTCTTT	CASSLDGSNTEAFF	-	-	TRBV7-2	TRBJ1-1
TGTGCCAGCAGGCCCGGGGGGCGTCAAGAGACCCAGTACTTC	CASRPGGRQETQYF	-	many	TRBV6-5	TRBJ2-5
TGCGCCAGCAGCCCGACTAGCCAGGGGGCGCGGGAGCAGTACTTC	CASSPTSQGAREQYF	-	few	TRBV5-1	TRBJ2-7
TGCGCCAGCAGCCTCGAGGAGGGAGAAAAACTGTTTTTT	CASSLEEGEKLFF	-	-	TRBV4-1	TRBJ1-4
TGCAGTGCTAGAGCGGGACGCCAACCCTATGGCTACACCTTC	CSARAGRQPYGYTF	-	many	TRBV20-1	TRBJ1-2
TGTGCCAGCAGCTCGCCGGGTTATAGCACAGATACGCAGTATTTT	CASSSPGYSTDTQYF	-	few	TRBV11-2	TRBJ2-3
TGCAGTGGCTATCCATCAGGGAATGGCTACACCTTC	CSGYPSGNGYTF	-	many	TRBV20-1	TRBJ1-2
TGTGCCAGCAGCTTAGCGCTCGAAATGGGGGCTGGGGAGACCCAGTACTTC	CASSLALEMGAGETQYF	-	many	TRBV7-6	TRBJ2-5
TGTGCCAGCAGACGACAGCCACTTAACACCGGGGAGCTGTTTTTT	CASRRQPLNTGELFF	-	many	TRBV12-3/TRBV12-4	TRBJ2-2
TGTGCCAGCAGTGGACAGGGGGGGAGCTCCTACGAGCAGTACTTC	CASSGQGGSSYEQYF	TRBD1	many	TRBV6-1	TRBJ2-7
TGCGCCAGCAGCCAAGAGATGGGGATCCAAAATTCACCCCTCCACTTT	CASSQEMGIQNSPLHF	-	-	TRBV4-1	TRBJ1-6
TGTGCCAACAGTTTGACGGGGGGGGCCACTATGGATGAGCAGTTCTTC	CANSLTGGATMDEQFF	TRBD2	-	TRBV6-1	TRBJ2-1
TGCGCCAGCAGCCACGATAGGACAGGGAAGGGCGAGCAGTACTTC	CASSHDRTGKGEQYF	TRBD1	many	TRBV4-1	TRBJ2-7
TGTGCCAGCAGCCAATATAAACCAGGGGTCCTATATAGCAATCAGCCCCAGCATTTT	CASSQYKPGVLYSNQPQHF	-	few	TRBV6-5	TRBJ1-5
TGTGCCACCAGCAGAGCCCCGGGACAGGGAGTCTACGAGCAGTACTTC	CATSRAPGQGVYEQYF	TRBD1	many	TRBV15	TRBJ2-7